Listed below are T cell receptor beta chains from one sample, sequenced in a study of T-cell memory formation after mild COVID-19. TCRdb reprocessed the 5' RACE reads with MiXCR, giving one entry per CDR3 protein. The sample lists 360,000 or so distinct CDR3 sequences, 28% seen once, with less than 15% in the top ten. The material sequenced was PBMCs or a T cell subset sorted from them (not recorded which). These receptors all stem from an adult woman who had mild COVID-19 (a few samples of this study predate the infection). Cell type and time point are not known. CDR3s include the opening cysteine and the closing phenylalanine or tryptophan. Each record gives: D gene, J gene, V gene, clone size, CDR3 DNA, CDR3 protein. The D gene is left open where the match is weak. Some rows have no size entry. The others give once, few or many, or a class for an expanded clone.

.	TRBJ2-7	TRBV27	.	TGTGCCAGCAGTTTATCGTCCTTCTACGAGCAGTACTTC	CASSLSSFYEQYF
.	TRBJ2-1	TRBV2	.	TGTGCCAGCAGTGAGTTAACTAGCCCGTACAATGAGCAGTTCTTC	CASSELTSPYNEQFF
TRBD2	TRBJ2-1	TRBV5-1	.	TGCGCCAGCACCCCTCAGGCGCTAGCGGGGGGGTGGTCCTACAATGAGCAGTTCTTC	CASTPQALAGGWSYNEQFF
TRBD2	TRBJ2-5	TRBV5-1	.	TGCGCCAGCAGCACGCAAGCGGGAGTTTCGGAGACCCAGTACTTC	CASSTQAGVSETQYF
.	TRBJ2-2	TRBV27	few	TGTGCCAGCAGTTTACTGGCCGGGACGAACACCGGGGAGCTGTTTTTT	CASSLLAGTNTGELFF
.	TRBJ2-1	TRBV29-1	few	TGCAGCGTTGAGAGAGCCATCTACAATGAGCAGTTCTTC	CSVERAIYNEQFF
.	TRBJ2-5	TRBV6-1	few	TGTGCCAGCAGGAAGGGGGGCCAGCAAGAGACCCAGTACTTC	CASRKGGQQETQYF
TRBD1	TRBJ1-1	TRBV9	.	TGTGCCAGCAGCGAAGGACAGGGGTATTTTTTGGACACTGAAGCTTTCTTT	CASSEGQGYFLDTEAFF
TRBD1	TRBJ2-7	TRBV20-1	.	TGCAGTGCTCTTAGGACAGGAATCTACGAGCAGTACTTC	CSALRTGIYEQYF
.	TRBJ2-2	TRBV3-1	.	TGTGCCAGCAGCCGACGGACAAACACCGGGGAGCTGTTTTTT	CASSRRTNTGELFF
TRBD2	TRBJ2-3	TRBV7-3	.	TGTGCCAGCAGCTTAAGCGGAGCGGGGTCTAGCACAGATACGCAGTATTTT	CASSLSGAGSSTDTQYF
.	TRBJ2-7	TRBV12-3/TRBV12-4	once	TGTGCCAGCAGTTTTGCGGCACAGGAGCAGTACTTC	CASSFAAQEQYF
.	TRBJ1-4	TRBV5-1	.	TGCGCCAGCAGCTCCGGGACCATTAATGAAAAACTGTTTTTT	CASSSGTINEKLFF
.	TRBJ2-3	TRBV13	.	TGTGCCAGCAGCTCCTCCGGGCAGGGTGGAGCAGATACGCAGTATTTT	CASSSSGQGGADTQYF